This TCR beta chain was identified in a study of blood T cell repertoires in COVID-19. About the study: The analysed material was cDNA or gDNA that came from T cells, B-cell-depleted T cells, or PBMCs.

Everyone who took part was about 18 to 90 years old, and they came from about two dozen US areas. Cohort 3 recovery required two negative PCRs, clearance, or symptom resolution. The table came from immunoSEQ multiplex PCR; TCRdb's copy has only in-frame clones and leaves some out. The sample has about 270,000 clones; less than 90% are singletons. The CDR3 contains 15 residues. V lost 7 bases to trimming and J lost 5 bases, with 19 bases between them. CDR1 and CDR2 from the germline V gene are SNHLY and FYNNEI. The sequenced material came from PBMCs or T cells enriched from blood (not recorded which). The chain couples TRBV2 to TRBJ2-3; D might be TRBD1 (6 bases). The receptor comes from a woman aged 50 to 65 who had recovered from COVID-19. CDR3 sequence reads: CASTPPFRGEDTQYF. CDR3 coding DNA: TGTGCCAGCACTCCCCCATTCAGGGGTGAAGATACGCAGTATTTT.